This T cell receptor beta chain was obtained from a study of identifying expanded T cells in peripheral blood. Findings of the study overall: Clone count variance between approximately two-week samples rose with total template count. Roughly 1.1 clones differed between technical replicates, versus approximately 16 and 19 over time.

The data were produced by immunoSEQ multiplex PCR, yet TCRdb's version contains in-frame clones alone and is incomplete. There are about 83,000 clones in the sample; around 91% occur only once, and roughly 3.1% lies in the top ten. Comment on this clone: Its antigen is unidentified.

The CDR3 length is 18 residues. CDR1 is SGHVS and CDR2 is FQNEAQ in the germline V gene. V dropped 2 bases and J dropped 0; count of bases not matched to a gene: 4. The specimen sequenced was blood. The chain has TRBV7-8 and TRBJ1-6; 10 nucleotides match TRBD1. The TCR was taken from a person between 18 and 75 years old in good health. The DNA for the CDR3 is TGTGCCAGCAGCTTAAGACAGGGGGCGAGCTCCTATAATTCACCCCTCCACTTT. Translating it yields CASSLRQGASSYNSPLHF.